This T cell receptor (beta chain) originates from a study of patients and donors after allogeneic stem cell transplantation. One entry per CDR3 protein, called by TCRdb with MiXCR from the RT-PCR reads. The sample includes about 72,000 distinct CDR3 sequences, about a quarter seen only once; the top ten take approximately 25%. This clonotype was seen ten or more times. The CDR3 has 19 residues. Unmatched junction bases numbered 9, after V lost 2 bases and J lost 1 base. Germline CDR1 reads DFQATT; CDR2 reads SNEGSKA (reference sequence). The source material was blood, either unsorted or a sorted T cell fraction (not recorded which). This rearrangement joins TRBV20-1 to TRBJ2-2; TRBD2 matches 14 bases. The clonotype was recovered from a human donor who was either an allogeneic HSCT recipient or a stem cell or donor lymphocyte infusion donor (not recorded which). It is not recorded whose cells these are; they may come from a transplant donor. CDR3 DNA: TGCAGTGCTAGACCGACTAGCGGGAGGGCCCTGTGGAACACCGGGGAGCTGTTTTTT. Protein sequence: CSARPTSGRALWNTGELFF.